This T cell receptor beta chain appears in the sequencing data of a study of blood T cell repertoires in COVID-19. The assay was immunoSEQ multiplex PCR, and TCRdb's table has in-frame clones only and misses some. The table shows about 200,000 clones, with around 83% occurring only once. The germline gives CDR1 SGHTA, CDR2 FQGTGA. V gave up 8 bases and J gave up 3 bases, with 14 bases separating them. The length of the CDR3 is 13 residues. V is TRBV7-3 and J is TRBJ2-7, with D possibly TRBD2 on 5 matching bases. The sequence derives from a woman at least 80 years old with acute or convalescent COVID-19. The sample comprised peripheral blood. The CDR3 spells CASSLGNHYEQYF. As DNA, the CDR3 is TGTGCCAGCTCCCTCGGGAATCACTACGAGCAGTACTTC.